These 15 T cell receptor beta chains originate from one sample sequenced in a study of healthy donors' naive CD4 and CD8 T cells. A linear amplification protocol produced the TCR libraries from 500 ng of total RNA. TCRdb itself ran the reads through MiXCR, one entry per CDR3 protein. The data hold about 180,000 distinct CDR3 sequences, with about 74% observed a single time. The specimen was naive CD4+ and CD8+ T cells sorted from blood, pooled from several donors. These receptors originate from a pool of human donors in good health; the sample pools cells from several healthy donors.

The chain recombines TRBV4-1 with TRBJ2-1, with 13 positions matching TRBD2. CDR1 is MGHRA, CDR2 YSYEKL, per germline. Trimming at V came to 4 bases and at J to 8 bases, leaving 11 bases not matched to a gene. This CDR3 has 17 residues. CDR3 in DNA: TGCGCCAGCAGCCGCAAGTCGCGGACTAGCGGGAGTTATGAGCAGTTCTTC. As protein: CASSRKSRTSGSYEQFF.

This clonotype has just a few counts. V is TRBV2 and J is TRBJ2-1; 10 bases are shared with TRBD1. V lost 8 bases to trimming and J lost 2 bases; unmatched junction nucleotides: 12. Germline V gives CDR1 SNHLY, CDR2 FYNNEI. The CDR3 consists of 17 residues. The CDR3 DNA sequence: TGTGCCAGCCGGGGGACAGGGGCGTCGGCGGCCTACAATGAGCAGTTCTTC. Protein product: CASRGTGASAAYNEQFF. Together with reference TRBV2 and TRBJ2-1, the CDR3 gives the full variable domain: EPEVTQTPSHQVTQMGQEVILRCVPISNHLYFYWYRQILGQKVEFLVSFYNNEISEKSEIFDDQFSVERPDGSNFTLKIRSTKLEDSAMYFCASRGTGASAAYNEQFFGPGTRLTVL.

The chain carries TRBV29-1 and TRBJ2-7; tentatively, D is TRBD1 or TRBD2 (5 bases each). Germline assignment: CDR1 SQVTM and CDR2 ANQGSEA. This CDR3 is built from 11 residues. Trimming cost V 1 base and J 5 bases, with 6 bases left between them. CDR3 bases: TGCAGCGTTGAAGGAGGGGACGAGCAGTACTTC. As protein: CSVEGGDEQYF.

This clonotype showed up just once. The CDR3 here is CAWSVLGPSTLETQYF. In DNA form, the CDR3 reads TGTGCCTGGAGTGTACTAGGGCCCTCAACCTTAGAGACCCAGTACTTC. The chain recombines TRBV30 with TRBJ2-5; maybe TRBD2 (5 bases). This CDR3 has 16 amino acids. Germline V gene data show CDR1 as GTSNPN and CDR2 as SVGIG (reference sequence). V gave up 0 bases and J gave up 4 bases, with 18 bases separating them.

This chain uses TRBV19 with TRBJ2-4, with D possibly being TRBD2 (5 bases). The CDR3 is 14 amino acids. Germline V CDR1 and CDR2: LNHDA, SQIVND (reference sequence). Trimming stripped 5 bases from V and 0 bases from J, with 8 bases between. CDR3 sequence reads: CASSFAGAKNIQYF. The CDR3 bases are TGTGCCAGTAGTTTCGCGGGAGCCAAAAACATTCAGTACTTC.

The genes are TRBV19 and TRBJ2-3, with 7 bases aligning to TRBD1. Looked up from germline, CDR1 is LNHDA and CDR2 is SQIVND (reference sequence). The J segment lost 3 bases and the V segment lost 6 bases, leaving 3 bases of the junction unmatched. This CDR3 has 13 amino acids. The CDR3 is CASRSQGTDTQYF. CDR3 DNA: TGTGCCAGTAGGTCACAGGGGACAGATACGCAGTATTTT.

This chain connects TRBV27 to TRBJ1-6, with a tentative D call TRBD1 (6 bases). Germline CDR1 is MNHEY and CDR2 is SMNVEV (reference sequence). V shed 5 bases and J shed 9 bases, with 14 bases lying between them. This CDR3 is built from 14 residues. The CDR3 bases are TGTGCCAGCAGTGAAACAGGGTTCGTTTCACCCCTCCACTTT. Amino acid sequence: CASSETGFVSPLHF.

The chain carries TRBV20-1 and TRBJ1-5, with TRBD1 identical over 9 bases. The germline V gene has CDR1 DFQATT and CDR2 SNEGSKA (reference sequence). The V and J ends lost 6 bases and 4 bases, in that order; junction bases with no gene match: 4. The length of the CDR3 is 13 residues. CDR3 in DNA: TGCAGTGCCGGGACAGGGCGGAATCAGCCCCAGCATTTT. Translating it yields CSAGTGRNQPQHF.

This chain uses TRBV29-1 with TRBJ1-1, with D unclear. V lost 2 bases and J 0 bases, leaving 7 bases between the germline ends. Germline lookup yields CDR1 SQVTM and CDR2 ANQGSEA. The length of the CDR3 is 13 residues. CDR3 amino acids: CSVEWGMNTEAFF. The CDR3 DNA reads TGCAGCGTTGAATGGGGTATGAACACTGAAGCTTTCTTT.

CDR3 sequence (DNA): TGTGCCAGCAGTTTAGGGGGGACGTATGGCTACACCTTC. It is translated as CASSLGGTYGYTF. V is TRBV12-3 or TRBV12-4 and J is TRBJ1-2, with D possibly matching TRBD1 (5 bases). Trimming stripped 1 base from V and 5 bases from J, with 8 bases between. The CDR3 sequence is 13 residues long.

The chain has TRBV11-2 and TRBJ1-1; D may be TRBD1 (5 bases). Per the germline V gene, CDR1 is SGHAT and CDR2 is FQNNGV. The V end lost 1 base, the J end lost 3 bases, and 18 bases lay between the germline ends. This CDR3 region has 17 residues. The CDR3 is CASSLGGLPTGDTEAFF. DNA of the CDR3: TGTGCCAGCAGCTTAGGTGGTCTCCCCACGGGGGACACTGAAGCTTTCTTT.

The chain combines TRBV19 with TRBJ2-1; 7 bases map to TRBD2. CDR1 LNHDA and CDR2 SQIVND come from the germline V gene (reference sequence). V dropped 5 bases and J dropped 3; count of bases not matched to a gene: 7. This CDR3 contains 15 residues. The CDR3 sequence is CASSPRGTFYNEQFF. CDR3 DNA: TGTGCCAGTAGTCCGCGGGGGACCTTCTACAATGAGCAGTTCTTC.

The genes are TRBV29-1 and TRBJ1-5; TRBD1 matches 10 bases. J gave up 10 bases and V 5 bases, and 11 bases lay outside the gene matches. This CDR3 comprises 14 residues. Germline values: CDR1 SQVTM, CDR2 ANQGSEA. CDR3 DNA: TGCAGCGTTCCCAGGGACAGGGGTGACCAACCCCAGCATTTT. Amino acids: CSVPRDRGDQPQHF.

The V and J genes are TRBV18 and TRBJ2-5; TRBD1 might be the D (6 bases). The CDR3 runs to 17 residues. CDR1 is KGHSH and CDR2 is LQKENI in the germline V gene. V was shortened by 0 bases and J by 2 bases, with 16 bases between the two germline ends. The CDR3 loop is CASSPPRGQGIQETQYF. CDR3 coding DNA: TGTGCCAGCTCACCACCCAGAGGCCAGGGGATTCAAGAGACCCAGTACTTC.

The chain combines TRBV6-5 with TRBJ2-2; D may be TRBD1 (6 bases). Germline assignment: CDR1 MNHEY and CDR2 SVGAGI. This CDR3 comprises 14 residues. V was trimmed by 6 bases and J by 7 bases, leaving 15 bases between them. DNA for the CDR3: TGTGCCAGCAGAGGCACCAACAGGGACGGGGAGCTGTTTTTT. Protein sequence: CASRGTNRDGELFF.